One sample yielded the 27 T cell receptor beta chains listed below, sequenced in a study of shared clonotypes between healthy human individuals. Profiled with immunoSEQ multiplex PCR; TCRdb holds only in-frame clones, not every one. Among about 2.5 million clones listed, about nine tenths were seen once. Sequenced sample: naive CD4+ T cells from PBMCs. Regarding subset: CD45RA+ positively selected. These receptors were taken from a man aged 18 to 35 in good health. Some clones in this sample may be carry-over from other donors' samples.

A single count supports this clone. CDR3 DNA: TGTGCCAGCAGCTTAGCGTTAGGAGGGGTCGGGACCCAGTACTTC. It encodes CASSLALGGVGTQYF. The V gene is TRBV7-8, the J gene TRBJ2-5, with a possible D match to TRBD2 (6 bases). This CDR3 is built from 15 residues. Trimming stripped 0 bases from V and 7 bases from J, with 15 bases between. Looked up from germline, CDR1 is SGHVS and CDR2 is FQNEAQ.

V usage is TRBV29-1 and J usage is TRBJ2-1; the match to TRBD2 covers 12 bases. V gave up 6 bases and J gave up 1 base; unmatched junction bases: 7. Germline CDR1 and CDR2: SQVTM and ANQGSEA. The CDR3 length is 16 residues. CDR3 nucleotide sequence: TGCAGCGTCCAGACTAGCGGGAGAGGATCCTACAATGAGCAGTTCTTC. It encodes CSVQTSGRGSYNEQFF.

The chain is built from TRBV11-2 and TRBJ2-1, with 10 bases that match TRBD2. The V segment lost 5 bases and the J segment 2 bases; nucleotides outside the gene matches: 6. The CDR3 runs 16 residues. Germline CDR1 SGHAT, CDR2 FQNNGV. This CDR3 reads CASSPLAGEAYNEQFF. The CDR3 nucleotides read TGTGCCAGCAGCCCGCTAGCGGGAGAAGCCTACAATGAGCAGTTCTTC.

This clone appeared a few times. The chain carries TRBV14 and TRBJ2-3, with 11 bases aligning to TRBD2. Germline V gene sequence: CDR1 SGHDN, CDR2 FVKESK. V shed 1 base and J 3 bases; nucleotides not matched to a gene: 6. The CDR3 sequence is 17 residues long. The CDR3 spells CASSQALAGGWTDTQYF. In nucleotides, the CDR3 is TGTGCCAGCAGCCAAGCGCTAGCGGGAGGTTGGACAGATACGCAGTATTTT.

This clone was seen more than once but under ten times. This chain links TRBV30 with TRBJ1-1; no clear D gene. The germline CDR1 and CDR2 sequences are GTSNPN and SVGIG (reference sequence). The CDR3 has 12 amino acids. The V end lost 4 bases, the J end lost 3 bases, and 9 bases lay between the germline ends. CDR3 nucleotide sequence: TGTGCCTGGAAGGAGACTTACACTGAAGCTTTCTTT. It translates to CAWKETYTEAFF.

The chain uses TRBV29-1 and TRBJ1-3; TRBD1 matches at 9 bases. The V segment lost 1 base and the J segment 4 bases; nucleotides outside the gene matches: 2. The CDR3 runs 14 residues. Germline CDR1 is SQVTM and CDR2 is ANQGSEA. The CDR3 sequence is CSVEGQGDGNTIYF. In DNA form, the CDR3 reads TGCAGCGTTGAAGGACAGGGGGACGGAAACACCATATATTTT. The full variable domain, with the rest looked up from reference TRBV29-1 and TRBJ1-3, is SAVISQKPSRDICQRGTSLTIQCQVDSQVTMMFWYRQQPGQSLTLIATANQGSEATYESGFVIDKFPISRPNLTFSTLTVSNMSPEDSSIYLCSVEGQGDGNTIYFGEGSWLTVV.

This clone was seen a single time. The rearrangement links TRBV19 to TRBJ2-7; D not resolved. Germline CDR1 and CDR2: LNHDA and SQIVND (reference sequence). The CDR3 is 14 residues long. Trimming shortened V by 4 bases and J by 2 bases, and 12 bases separated the two germline ends. The CDR3 nucleotides read TGTGCCAGTAGTACCCGGACGTATACCTACGAGCAGTACTTC. Its translation is CASSTRTYTYEQYF.

About this clone: Other DNA sequences in this sample translate to the same CDR3. The chain joins TRBV28 to TRBJ1-4, with D uncertain. The CDR3 consists of 12 residues. Germline-derived CDR1 and CDR2 are MDHEN and SYDVKM. The V gene lost 3 bases and the J gene lost 8 bases, with 7 bases spanning the gap. The CDR3 here is CASSFPGEKLFF. CDR3 DNA: TGTGCCAGCAGTTTTCCGGGAGAAAAACTGTTTTTT.

This clone was counted a single time. The chain employs TRBV29-1 and TRBJ2-3; D is perhaps TRBD1 (8 bases). The germline gives CDR1 SQVTM, CDR2 ANQGSEA. The CDR3 runs to 15 residues. Between the trimmed V and J ends, which lost 6 bases and 2 bases, there was a span of 18 bases. CDR3 amino acids: CSVHRGGTNTDTQYF. The CDR3, as DNA: TGCAGCGTACACAGGGGGGGGACGAACACAGATACGCAGTATTTT.

Comments on this clone: Other DNA variants within this sample encode the same CDR3. CDR3 sequence (DNA): TGCGCCAGCAGCCACTCTTCCGGGACACTCAATCAGCCCCAGCATTTT. Translation gives CASSHSSGTLNQPQHF. The chain carries TRBV4-1 and TRBJ1-5; perhaps TRBD1 as D (6 bases). This CDR3 spans 16 amino acids. Germline CDR1 is MGHRA and CDR2 is YSYEKL. V lost 3 bases and J lost 3, with 15 bases in between.

Notes on this clone: Distinct nucleotide sequences in the sample also encode this CDR3. The V call is TRBV7-6, the J call TRBJ1-5; tentative D call: TRBD1 (5 bases). The ends were cut back, 2 bases at V and 4 bases at J, with 9 bases in the middle. This CDR3 spans 14 amino acids. Germline V gene sequence: CDR1 SGHVS, CDR2 FNYEAQ. CDR3 region: CASSLNRGNQPQHF. Here the CDR3 DNA reads TGTGCCAGCAGCTTAAATCGGGGGAATCAGCCCCAGCATTTT.

The J gene is TRBJ2-3, the V gene TRBV5-8; D is unresolved. Germline lookup yields CDR1 SGHTS and CDR2 YDEGEE. V was pared by 4 bases and J by 0 bases, with 9 bases between. CDR3 length: 14 amino acids. CDR3 loop: CASSTEPSTDTQYF. Written as DNA, the CDR3 is TGTGCCAGCAGCACCGAACCTAGCACAGATACGCAGTATTTT.

The V and J genes are TRBV6-1 and TRBJ1-1, with TRBD1 identical over 7 bases. Trimming cost V 5 bases and J 10 bases; bases outside gene matches: 13. This CDR3 is 14 amino acids long. The germline V gene encodes CDR1 MNHNS and CDR2 SASEGT. CDR3 amino acids: CASSPLTGFYGAFF. The CDR3 DNA sequence: TGTGCCAGCAGTCCGTTGACAGGGTTTTACGGAGCTTTCTTT.

The J gene is TRBJ1-5, the V gene TRBV19; TRBD1 agrees at 9 bases. Per the germline V gene, CDR1 is LNHDA and CDR2 is SQIVND (reference sequence). V lost 10 bases, J lost 2 bases, and 6 bases stayed unmatched. The CDR3 covers 14 residues. This chain's CDR3 is CAIVQGAGNQPQHF. Here the CDR3 DNA reads TGTGCCATCGTACAGGGGGCGGGCAATCAGCCCCAGCATTTT. Together with reference TRBV19 and TRBJ1-5, the CDR3 gives the full variable domain: DGGITQSPKYLFRKEGQNVTLSCEQNLNHDAMYWYRQDPGQGLRLIYYSQIVNDFQKGDIAEGYSVSREKKESFPLTVTSAQKNPTAFYLCAIVQGAGNQPQHFGDGTRLSIL.

The chain uses TRBV28 and TRBJ2-7; no reliable D call. CDR3 length: 16 amino acids. Trimming removed 5 bases at V and 2 bases at J, with 19 bases between. The germline V gene has CDR1 MDHEN and CDR2 SYDVKM. DNA for the CDR3: TGTGCCAGCAGTCCAGGTAGTCTGACCTTAACCTACGAGCAGTACTTC. Amino acid sequence: CASSPGSLTLTYEQYF.

J is TRBJ2-2 and V is TRBV5-4; a possible D gene is TRBD1 (6 bases). Germline CDR1 SGHNT, CDR2 YYREEE (reference sequence). The CDR3 sequence is 15 residues long. With 3 bases removed from V and 0 bases from J, the gap between germline ends came to 9 bases. CDR3 coding DNA: TGTGCCAGCAGCTCGGGACAAACGAACACCGGGGAGCTGTTTTTT. Its protein is CASSSGQTNTGELFF.

The chain uses TRBV28 and TRBJ2-2; possible D gene TRBD1, 6 bases. This CDR3 region has 17 residues. CDR1 and CDR2 from the germline V gene are MDHEN and SYDVKM. CDR3 amino acids: CATYRAGGAWDTGELFF. The CDR3 coding sequence is TGTGCTACGTATAGAGCTGGGGGCGCTTGGGACACCGGGGAGCTGTTTTTT.

This chain links TRBV2 with TRBJ2-1; 13 bases align to TRBD2. The CDR3 is made up of 16 amino acids. V lost 5 bases, J lost 2 bases, and 3 bases stayed unmatched. Germline loops: CDR1 SNHLY, CDR2 FYNNEI. In DNA, the CDR3 is TGTGCCAGCAGTCGACTAGCGGGAGGAACCTACAATGAGCAGTTCTTC. Protein product: CASSRLAGGTYNEQFF.

J is TRBJ2-3 and V is TRBV7-9; 7 nucleotides agree with TRBD2. With V trimmed by 4 bases and J by 4 bases, 11 bases remained unmatched. This CDR3 region has 16 residues. Looked up from germline, CDR1 is SEHNR and CDR2 is FQNEAQ (reference sequence). This CDR3 is CASSWIAGPGPDTQYF. The DNA of the CDR3 is TGTGCCAGCAGCTGGATAGCGGGCCCCGGCCCAGATACGCAGTATTTT. Complete variable domain (other parts from reference TRBV7-9 and TRBJ2-3): DTGVSQNPRHKITKRGQNVTFRCDPISEHNRLYWYRQTLGQGPEFLTYFQNEAQLEKSRLLSDRFSAERPKGSFSTLEIQRTEQGDSAMYLCASSWIAGPGPDTQYFGPGTRLTVL.

The chain joins TRBV10-1 to TRBJ2-2; D remains unclear. This CDR3 is built from 13 residues. Trimming cost V 2 bases and J 8 bases, with 9 bases left between them. The germline V gene encodes CDR1 WNHNN and CDR2 SYGVQD (reference sequence). CDR3 loop: CASSELRAGELFF. The CDR3 DNA reads as TGCGCCAGCAGTGAGCTTAGGGCTGGGGAGCTGTTTTTT.

The gene calls are TRBV19 and TRBJ1-2, with D maybe TRBD1 (6 bases). V shed 5 bases and J shed 3 bases, with 19 bases lying between them. Per the germline V gene, CDR1 is LNHDA and CDR2 is SQIVND (reference sequence). The CDR3 loop spans 16 amino acids. The DNA of the CDR3 is TGTGCCAGTAGTTCCCTCCGAAGACAGGACCACTATGGCTACACCTTC. Residues: CASSSLRRQDHYGYTF.

V usage is TRBV13 and J usage is TRBJ2-7; 9 bases are shared with TRBD1. The V and J ends lost 5 bases and 4 bases, in that order; junction bases with no gene match: 18. Germline lookup yields CDR1 PRHDT and CDR2 FYEKMQ (reference sequence). This CDR3 spans 18 amino acids. Here the CDR3 DNA reads TGTGCCAGCAGCACCCGGGACAGGGCACGGGGACTTCAATACGAGCAGTACTTC. Its translation: CASSTRDRARGLQYEQYF.

The table lists this clone with a count of one. The V and J genes are TRBV7-8 and TRBJ1-5; the D is unclear. This CDR3 region has 13 residues. CDR1 SGHVS and CDR2 FQNEAQ come from the germline V gene. The V end lost 7 bases, the J end lost 2 bases, and 9 bases lay between the germline ends. This chain's CDR3 is CASNQVRNQPQHF. The CDR3 DNA is TGTGCCAGCAATCAGGTTCGCAATCAGCCCCAGCATTTT.

The V call is TRBV28, the J call TRBJ1-5; 7 nucleotides agree with TRBD1. The CDR3 has 17 amino acids. The germline V gene encodes CDR1 MDHEN and CDR2 SYDVKM. The ends lost 5 bases at V and 0 bases at J; junction bases unmatched: 10. CDR3 sequence (DNA): TGTGCCAGCAGTCAACAGGGGCCCCCCATTAGCAATCAGCCCCAGCATTTT. Translating it yields CASSQQGPPISNQPQHF.

This clone was recorded only once. V and J are TRBV6-6 and TRBJ2-7; 7 bases line up with TRBD2. The trim removed 0 bases at V and 5 bases at J, leaving 7 bases unmatched. Germline V gene sequence: CDR1 MNHNY, CDR2 SVGAGI (reference sequence). The CDR3 sequence is 15 residues long. CDR3 coding DNA: TGTGCCAGCAGTTACTCGCGGGGGACGCGGGACGAGCAGTACTTC. This sequence encodes CASSYSRGTRDEQYF.

The V and J genes are TRBV7-3 and TRBJ2-7, with 10 bases fitting TRBD1. The CDR3 loop spans 14 amino acids. With V trimmed by 6 bases and J by 1 base, 3 bases remained unmatched. Germline-derived CDR1 and CDR2 are SGHTA and FQGTGA. Here the CDR3 reads CASSEGQGSYEQYF. CDR3 coding DNA: TGTGCCAGCAGTGAGGGACAGGGGTCCTACGAGCAGTACTTC.

The V gene is TRBV29-1, the J gene TRBJ1-4, with D possibly matching TRBD1 (6 bases). This CDR3 contains 16 residues. Between the trimmed V and J ends, which lost 7 bases and 0 bases, there was a span of 18 bases. Per the germline V gene, CDR1 is SQVTM and CDR2 is ANQGSEA. CDR3 nucleotide sequence: TGCAGCGCTGGGGGCCAGGGACCCCCAACTAATGAAAAACTGTTTTTT. Translating it yields CSAGGQGPPTNEKLFF. Full variable domain (remainder filled in from reference TRBV29-1 and TRBJ1-4): SAVISQKPSRDICQRGTSLTIQCQVDSQVTMMFWYRQQPGQSLTLIATANQGSEATYESGFVIDKFPISRPNLTFSTLTVSNMSPEDSSIYLCSAGGQGPPTNEKLFFGSGTQLSVL.